Sequencing of this T cell receptor (beta chain) was carried out in a study of neurological immune-mediated disorders. Points from the study as a whole: Multiple sclerosis patients had less TCR clonal expansion than even healthy controls, unlike HTLV-1-associated myelopathy.

Every sequencing run generated over 180 million TCR-beta sequences from 15-18 subjects. TCRdb independently ran MiXCR on the 5' RACE reads; one entry per CDR3 protein. The sample contains approximately 25,000 distinct CDR3 sequences, over 20% of which appear only once. This clonotype was counted many times. The antigen is not known. V lost 0 bases to trimming and J lost 2 bases; unmatched junction nucleotides: 5. Germline assignment: CDR1 DFQATT and CDR2 SNEGSKA (reference sequence). The CDR3 loop spans 16 amino acids. The receptor comes from a woman in her fifties or sixties in good health. The chain joins TRBV20-1 to TRBJ2-1; 9 bases are a match to TRBD1. Sequencing was performed on PBMCs. CDR3 nucleotide sequence: TGCAGTGCTAGAGATCTCAGGACAGGGGCCTACAATGAGCAGTTCTTC. The encoded protein is CSARDLRTGAYNEQFF.